Here is one TCR beta chain with its context. Next came a second PCR, run for about 7 to 11 cycles, which used a sample-barcoded 5' primer along with a J-beta primer mix. Each CDR3 protein gets one entry after TCRdb re-called the 5' RACE reads with MiXCR. Of approximately 800,000 distinct CDR3 sequences listed, about 53% were seen once; the top ten hold under 50%. This sample was taken from a study of blood T cells in healthy people across ages. After removal of 0 bases from V and 10 bases from J, the junction contained 11 bases not matched to a gene. Germline CDR1 MGHRA, CDR2 YSYEKL. This CDR3 contains 16 residues.

The clonotype originates from an elderly man in good health. Sequencing was carried out using blood. The gene calls are TRBV4-1 and TRBJ2-7; 11 positions match TRBD2. For the CDR3, the DNA is TGCGCCAGCAGCCAAGATTCCCTAGCGGGGGGAGAGACTCAGTACTTC. This gives the protein CASSQDSLAGGETQYF.